Reported below is one TCR beta chain. This specimen comes from a study of blood T cell repertoires in COVID-19. Study overall: T cells, B-cell-depleted T cells, or PBMCs provided the cDNA or gDNA that served as material.

Trimming removed 2 bases from V and 7 bases from J; junction bases left unmatched: 9. In germline, CDR1 is SGHKS, CDR2 YYEKEE (reference sequence). This CDR3 is built from 15 residues. Authors' methods: Estimates of nucleated cell counts were drawn from the amplification of reference gene primers. Sequencing used immunoSEQ multiplex PCR; TCRdb keeps in-frame clones, though not all of them. That table gives V, J and clone size, and the DNA gave D and trimming. The data show around 480,000 clones, with around 90% seen just once and roughly 0.7% held by the top ten. Material: PBMCs or T cells enriched from blood (not recorded which). The source is a woman under 30 who had recovered from COVID-19. The chain links TRBV5-5 to TRBJ1-5; 7 positions agree with TRBD1. CDR3 region: CASSFWDSAGQPQHF. CDR3 DNA: TGTGCCAGCAGCTTCTGGGACAGCGCAGGGCAGCCCCAGCATTTT.